This T cell receptor (beta chain) appears in the sequencing data of a study of blood T cells in healthy people across ages. V was clipped by 7 bases and J by 3 bases, with 12 bases between them. Germline CDR1 and CDR2: SQVTM and ANQGSEA. There are 12 residues in the CDR3. Using a J-beta primer mix together with a sample-barcoded 5' primer, a second PCR was run for about 6 to 12 cycles. TCRdb processed the 5' RACE reads anew with MiXCR; each CDR3 protein has one entry. The data show around 1.5 million distinct CDR3 sequences, roughly 30% seen once. The table lists this clonotype with many counts. The chain links TRBV29-1 to TRBJ2-5; possibly TRBD1 or TRBD2 for D (5 bases each). The specimen sequenced was blood. This sequence originates from a woman in her 30s in good health. CDR3 bases: TGCAGCGCCCGGAGAGGGGAAGAGACCCAGTACTTC. Translating it yields CSARRGEETQYF.